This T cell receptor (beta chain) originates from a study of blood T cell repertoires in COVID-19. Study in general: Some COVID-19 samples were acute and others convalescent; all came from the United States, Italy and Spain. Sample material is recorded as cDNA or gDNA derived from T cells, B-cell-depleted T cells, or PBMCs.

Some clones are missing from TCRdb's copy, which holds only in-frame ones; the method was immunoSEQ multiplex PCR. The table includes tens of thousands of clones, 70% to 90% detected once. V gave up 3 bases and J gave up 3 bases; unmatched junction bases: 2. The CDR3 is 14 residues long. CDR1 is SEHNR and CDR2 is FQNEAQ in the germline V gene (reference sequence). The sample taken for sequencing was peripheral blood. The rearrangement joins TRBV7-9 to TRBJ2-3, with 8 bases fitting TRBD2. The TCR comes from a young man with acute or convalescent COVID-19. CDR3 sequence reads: CASSLVAGTDTQYF. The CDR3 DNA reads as TGTGCCAGCAGCTTGGTAGCGGGAACAGATACGCAGTATTTT.